This TCR beta chain was identified during a study of blood T cell repertoires in COVID-19 (dated by TCRdb to about 2020). In terms of the full investigation: The collaborator samples originated in the United States, Italy and Spain and spanned the acute and convalescent phases of COVID-19. The repertoires were released in a freely available public database meant as a resource for research on the immune response to SARS-CoV-2. HLA class I and class II types, where available, came from metadata supplied by the sample provider rather than from assay-based typing. The material from the prospective study consisted of cDNA or gDNA derived from T cells, B-cell-depleted T cells, or PBMCs. The samples were drawn from two sources: the first 160 participants of the ongoing ImmuneRACE study, and about 1,300 subjects contributed by 6 global collaborators. The dataset comprised deeply sampled blood TCRbeta repertoires from subjects exposed to, actively infected with, or recovered from COVID-19. Nearly every sample came with metadata listing a de-identified subject ID, COVID-19 status, age in years and sex. General findings and caveats noted by the study authors: How much clinical and demographic metadata was included differed by source and by participant, and the metadata was provided uncurated.

A distance of 20 bases separates the germline ends of V and J, which lose 0 bases and 6 bases respectively. CDR1 is given as SGHAT and CDR2 as FQNNGV, both from the germline V gene. There are 17 amino acids in the CDR3, from cysteine to phenylalanine inclusive. The retained sequence is limited to the CDR3, 51 bases, with the frame set at the first base. This clone showed up just a few times. Its binding antigen is unknown. No much larger clonotype is one base removed from it; base qualities were not supplied. Collaborating institutions collected whole blood in K2EDTA tubes following their own protocols. For TCRbeta analysis, collaborator samples were shipped as frozen whole blood, as isolated PBMCs, or as DNA extracted from either sample type. The immunoSEQ Assay, a bias-controlled multiplex PCR, was used to amplify TCRbeta CDR3 regions from genomic DNA. The original pipeline was this. The number of nucleated cells in each sample was estimated by amplification of reference gene primers within the assay. To quantify the absolute abundance of each unique TCRbeta CDR3 rearrangement, sequence reads were collapsed and filtered. Productive Simpson clonality was computed per sample as the square root of Simpson's diversity index over productive rearrangements. TCRdb retrieved this table from immuneACCESS and kept in-frame rearrangements only. Not all clones are present; in checked studies, unresolved V genes account for under half, and no reason is known for the remainder. D and trimming come from the DNA, and the V and J calls and clone size come from that table. This sample has 110,000 to 150,000 clones in its table, and around 82% of those were observed once. The ten top clones hold approximately 40% of the sample.

Rearrangement joined TRBV11-2 to TRBJ1-1; no D segment can be confidently identified. Input material: peripheral blood. The receptor comes from a human donor in a cohort sampled during active COVID-19. The CDR3 protein sequence reads: CASSLDPPMRGISEAFF. The nucleotide sequence is TGTGCCAGCAGCTTAGATCCCCCCATGAGAGGGATTTCTGAAGCTTTCTTT.